This T cell receptor beta chain was documented in a study of cytomegalovirus exposure and HLA in healthy donors. General observations from the study: Per a prior analysis, the majority of TCR beta V segments were productive roughly 87% or roughly 30% of the time. Some public TCRs appeared in many individuals, while most sequences were rare. Later analysis revealed greater clonal expansion in HLA-associated TCR beta chains than in equally common others.

PCR employed 60 Vbeta and 13 Jbeta primers. Some clones are missing from TCRdb's copy, which holds only in-frame ones; the method was immunoSEQ multiplex PCR. The sample lists about 130,000 clones, over 70% occurring once. To note about this clone: The antigen remains undetermined.

Germline V gives CDR1 SGHRS, CDR2 YFSETQ. V lost 4 bases and J 0 bases, leaving 8 bases between the germline ends. The CDR3 extends over 14 amino acids. The sequenced material came from PBMCs. This sequence was found in a woman younger than 30 in good health and CMV-seronegative. The chain carries TRBV5-1 and TRBJ1-3, with D unresolved. The CDR3 spells CASSGESSGNTIYF. The CDR3, as DNA: TGCGCCAGCAGCGGAGAGAGCTCTGGAAACACCATATATTTT.